This entry is about one T cell receptor (beta chain). Its antigen is not identified. The data were obtained in a study of blood T cells in healthy people across ages. Study results and limitations: The long-lived group displayed more naive CD4+ cells, plus higher diversity, than the aged donors did. Per-million-T-cell TCR beta diversity fell roughly linearly with age.

Using a J-beta primer mix together with a sample-barcoded 5' primer, a second PCR was run for roughly 7 to 11 cycles. The template-switch adaptor, which had 12 random nucleotides, put a tag on each cDNA molecule. TCRdb redid the calling of the 5' RACE reads with MiXCR, one entry per CDR3 protein. The top ten hold 23% of the sample, which has fewer than 2,000,000 distinct CDR3 sequences, 30% to 40% seen once. This CDR3 comprises 12 residues. Germline V gives CDR1 SGHTA, CDR2 FQGNSA. V dropped 4 bases and J dropped 6 bases, with 9 bases sitting between them. Sequenced sample: blood. The V and J genes are TRBV7-2 and TRBJ1-2; no clear D. The source of this sequence is a human donor in good health. CDR3 nucleotides: TGTGCCAGCAGCTCTTCATTGAATGGCTACACCTTC. It translates to CASSSSLNGYTF.